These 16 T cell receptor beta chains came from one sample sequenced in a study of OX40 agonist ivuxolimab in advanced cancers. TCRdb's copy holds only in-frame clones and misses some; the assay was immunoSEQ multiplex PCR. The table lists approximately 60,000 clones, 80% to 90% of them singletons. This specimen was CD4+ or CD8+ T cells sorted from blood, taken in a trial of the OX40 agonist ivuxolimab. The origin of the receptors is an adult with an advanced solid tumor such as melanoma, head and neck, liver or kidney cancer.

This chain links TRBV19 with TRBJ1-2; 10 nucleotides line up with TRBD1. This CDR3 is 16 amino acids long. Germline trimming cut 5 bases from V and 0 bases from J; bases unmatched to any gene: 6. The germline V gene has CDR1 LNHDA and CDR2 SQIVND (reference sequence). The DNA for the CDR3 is TGTGCCAGTAGTCCGGGACAGGGGCCGTCTAACTATGGCTACACCTTC. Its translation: CASSPGQGPSNYGYTF.

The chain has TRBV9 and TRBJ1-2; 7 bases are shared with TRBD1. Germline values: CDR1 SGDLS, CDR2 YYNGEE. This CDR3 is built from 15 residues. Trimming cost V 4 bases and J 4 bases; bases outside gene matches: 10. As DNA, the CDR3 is TGTGCCAGCAGCTCACAGGGGTGGCTGTCCTATGGCTACACCTTC. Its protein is CASSSQGWLSYGYTF.

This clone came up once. The CDR3 DNA is TGTGCCAGCAGCCAACAGGAGAGCACAGATACGCAGTATTTT. Translating it yields CASSQQESTDTQYF. This chain connects TRBV11-3 to TRBJ2-3; weak D call: TRBD1 (5 bases). The V end lost 5 bases, the J end lost 0 bases, and 9 bases lay between the germline ends. The CDR3 extends over 14 amino acids. The germline CDR1 and CDR2 sequences are SGHNT and YENEEA.

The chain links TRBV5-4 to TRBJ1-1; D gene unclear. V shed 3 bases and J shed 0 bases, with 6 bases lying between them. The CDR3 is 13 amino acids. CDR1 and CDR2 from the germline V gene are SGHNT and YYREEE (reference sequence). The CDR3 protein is CASSSQVNTEAFF. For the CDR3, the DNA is TGTGCCAGCAGCTCCCAGGTGAACACTGAAGCTTTCTTT.

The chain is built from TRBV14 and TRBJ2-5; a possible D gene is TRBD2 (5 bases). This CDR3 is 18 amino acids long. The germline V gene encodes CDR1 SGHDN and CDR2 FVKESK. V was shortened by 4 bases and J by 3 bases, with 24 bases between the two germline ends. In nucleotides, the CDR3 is TGTGCCAGCAGCCGGAGGCTAAACGCTTTAGGAGGAGAAGAGACCCAGTACTTC. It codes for CASSRRLNALGGEETQYF.

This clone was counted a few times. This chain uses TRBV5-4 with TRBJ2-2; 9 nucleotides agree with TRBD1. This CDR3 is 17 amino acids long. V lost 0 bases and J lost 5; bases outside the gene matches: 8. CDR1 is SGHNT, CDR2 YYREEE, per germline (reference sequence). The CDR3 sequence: CASSLAKLQGATGELFF. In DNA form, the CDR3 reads TGTGCCAGCAGCTTGGCCAAGTTACAGGGGGCGACCGGGGAGCTGTTTTTT.

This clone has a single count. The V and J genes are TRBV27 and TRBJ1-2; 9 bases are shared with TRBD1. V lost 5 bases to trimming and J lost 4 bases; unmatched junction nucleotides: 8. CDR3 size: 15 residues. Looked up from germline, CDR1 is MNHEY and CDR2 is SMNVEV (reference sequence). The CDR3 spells CASSPGTGPSYGYTF. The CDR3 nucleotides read TGTGCCAGCAGTCCCGGGACAGGGCCTAGCTATGGCTACACCTTC.

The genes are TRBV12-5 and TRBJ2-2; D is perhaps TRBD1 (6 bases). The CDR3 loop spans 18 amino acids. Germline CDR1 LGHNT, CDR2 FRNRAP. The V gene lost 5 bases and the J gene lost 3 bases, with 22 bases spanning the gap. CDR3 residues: CASGRDTGFELYTGELFF. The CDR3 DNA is TGTGCTAGTGGTCGGGACACAGGGTTCGAGTTGTACACCGGGGAGCTGTTTTTT.

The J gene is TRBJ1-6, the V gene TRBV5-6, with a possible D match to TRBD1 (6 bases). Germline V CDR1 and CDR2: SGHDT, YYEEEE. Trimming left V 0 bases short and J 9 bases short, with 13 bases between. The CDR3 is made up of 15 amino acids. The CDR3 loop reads CASSLVPADSSPLHF. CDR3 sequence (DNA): TGTGCCAGCAGCTTGGTCCCGGCGGACAGTTCACCCCTCCACTTT.

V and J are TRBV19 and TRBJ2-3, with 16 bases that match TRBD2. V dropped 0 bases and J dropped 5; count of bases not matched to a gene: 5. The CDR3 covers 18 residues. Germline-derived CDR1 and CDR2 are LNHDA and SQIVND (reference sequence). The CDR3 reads CASSIEGTSGGVIDTQYF. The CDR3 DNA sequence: TGTGCCAGTAGTATAGAGGGGACTAGCGGGGGGGTCATAGATACGCAGTATTTT.

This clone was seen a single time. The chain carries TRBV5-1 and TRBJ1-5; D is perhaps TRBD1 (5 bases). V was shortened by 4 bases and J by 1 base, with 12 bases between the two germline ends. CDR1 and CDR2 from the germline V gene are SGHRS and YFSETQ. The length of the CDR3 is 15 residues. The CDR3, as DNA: TGCGCCAGCAGCCCCATACCAGGGAGCAATCAGCCCCAGCATTTT. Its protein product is CASSPIPGSNQPQHF.

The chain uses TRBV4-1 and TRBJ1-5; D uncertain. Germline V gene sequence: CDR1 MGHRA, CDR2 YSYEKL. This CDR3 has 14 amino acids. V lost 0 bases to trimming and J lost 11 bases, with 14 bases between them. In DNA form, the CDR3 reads TGCGCCAGCAGCCAAGAAAGCCAGTCGTGGACCCAGCATTTT. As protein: CASSQESQSWTQHF.

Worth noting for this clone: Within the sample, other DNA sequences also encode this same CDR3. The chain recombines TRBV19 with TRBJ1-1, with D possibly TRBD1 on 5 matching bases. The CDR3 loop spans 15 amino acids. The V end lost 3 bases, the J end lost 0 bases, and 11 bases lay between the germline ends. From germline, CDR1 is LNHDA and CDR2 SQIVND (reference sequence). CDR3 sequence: CASSIGRGMNTEAFF. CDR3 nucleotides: TGTGCCAGTAGTATTGGACGGGGGATGAACACTGAAGCTTTCTTT.

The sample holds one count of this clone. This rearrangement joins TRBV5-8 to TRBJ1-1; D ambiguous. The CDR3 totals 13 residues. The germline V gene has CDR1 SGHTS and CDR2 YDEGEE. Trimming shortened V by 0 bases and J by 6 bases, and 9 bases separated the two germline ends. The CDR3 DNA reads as TGTGCCAGCAGCTTGGTCCGGGAAGCTGAAGCTTTCTTT. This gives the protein CASSLVREAEAFF.

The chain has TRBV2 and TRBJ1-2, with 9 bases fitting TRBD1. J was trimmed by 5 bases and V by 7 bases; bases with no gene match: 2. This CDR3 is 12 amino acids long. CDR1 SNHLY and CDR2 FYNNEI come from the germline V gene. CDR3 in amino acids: CASTGTGYGYTF. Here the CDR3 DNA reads TGTGCCAGCACGGGGACAGGGTATGGCTACACCTTC. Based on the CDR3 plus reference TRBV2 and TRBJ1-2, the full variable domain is EPEVTQTPSHQVTQMGQEVILRCVPISNHLYFYWYRQILGQKVEFLVSFYNNEISEKSEIFDDQFSVERPDGSNFTLKIRSTKLEDSAMYFCASTGTGYGYTFGSGTRLTVV.

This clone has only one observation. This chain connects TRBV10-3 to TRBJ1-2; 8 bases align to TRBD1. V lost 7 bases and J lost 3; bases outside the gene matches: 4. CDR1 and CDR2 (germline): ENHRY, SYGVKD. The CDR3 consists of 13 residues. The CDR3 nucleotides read TGTGCCATCAAGGACAGGGAGGACTATGGCTACACCTTC. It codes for CAIKDREDYGYTF.